These T cell receptor beta chains were read from a single sample in a study of PD-1 blockade in classical Hodgkin lymphoma. This table comes from immunoSEQ multiplex PCR, and its TCRdb copy is limited to in-frame clones, with some not included. The sample carries about 90,000 clones, over 80% recorded once. The sequenced sample was peripheral blood mononuclear cells (PBMCs), obtained before the fourth cycle of nivolumab. These receptors were obtained from a human donor with classical Hodgkin lymphoma. Both conserved end residues are part of each CDR3. Each record gives: D gene, J gene, clone size, CDR3 length, V gene, CDR3 DNA, CDR3 protein. The D gene is left open where the match is weak. A row's size may be missing; if present it is once, few, many or a size class.

-,TRBJ1-5,-,16,TRBV28,TGTGCCAGCAGTTTTGCGGGGGCGATTATCATGCAGCCCCAGCATTTT,CASSFAGAIIMQPQHF
TRBD2,TRBJ2-3,-,16,TRBV6-1,TGTGCCAGCAGTGAAAGCCTAGCGGGAGTCACAGATACGCAGTATTTT,CASSESLAGVTDTQYF
-,TRBJ1-5,-,14,TRBV2,TGTGCCAGCAGTGAAGACAGAGCCTACCAGCCCCAGCATTTT,CASSEDRAYQPQHF
-,TRBJ2-1,-,13,TRBV11-3,TGTGCCAGCAGCCCAGGAGATAACAATGAGCAGTTCTTC,CASSPGDNNEQFF
-,TRBJ2-7,-,13,TRBV19,TGTGCCAGTAGTTGGGACGGTTCCTACGAGCAGTACTTC,CASSWDGSYEQYF
-,TRBJ1-2,-,13,TRBV6-5,TGTGCCAGCAGGGGCGGGGGTAACTATGGCTACACCTTC,CASRGGGNYGYTF
-,TRBJ1-2,few,12,TRBV18,TGTGCCAGCTCACCAAAGCCTGGGGGCTACACCTTC,CASSPKPGGYTF
TRBD1,TRBJ2-3,-,14,TRBV19,TGTGCCAGTAGTCACCTAGGGGGCCCCCATCCGCAGTATTTT,CASSHLGGPHPQYF
TRBD2,TRBJ2-7,-,14,TRBV11-2,TGTGCCAGCAGCCCCGGGACTAGCGGCTACGAGCAGTACTTC,CASSPGTSGYEQYF
-,TRBJ2-3,-,14,TRBV27,TGTGCCAGCAGTTTAGGGGCGGTAACAGATACGCAGTATTTT,CASSLGAVTDTQYF
TRBD2,TRBJ2-7,-,13,TRBV29-1,TGCAGCGCTGGGGGACTAGCAAGCTACGAGCAGTACTTC,CSAGGLASYEQYF
TRBD2,TRBJ2-2,-,18,TRBV7-2,TGTGCCAGCAGGGTCCTGGGACTAGCGGGAACGAACACCGGGGAGCTGTTTTTT,CASRVLGLAGTNTGELFF
-,TRBJ2-5,-,14,TRBV7-2,TGTGCCAGCAGCTTGGGACTCCGCCAAGAGACCCAGTACTTC,CASSLGLRQETQYF
-,TRBJ1-2,once,12,TRBV5-1,TGCGCCAGCGGGCCAGGGAACTATGGCTACACCTTC,CASGPGNYGYTF
-,TRBJ2-7,-,13,TRBV7-2,TGTGCCAGCAGCCAGGCGGTCGCCTACGAGCAGTACTTC,CASSQAVAYEQYF
-,TRBJ2-1,-,14,TRBV10-3,TGTGCCATCAGTGAGTCGAAGGGGGAAGGTGAGCAGTTCTTC,CAISESKGEGEQFF
-,TRBJ2-7,-,19,TRBV18,TGTGCCAGCTCACGGGCGGGTAGATTAGCGCGGACCCTGACCTACGAGCAGTACTTC,CASSRAGRLARTLTYEQYF
TRBD2,TRBJ2-1,-,13,TRBV7-9,TGTGCCAGCAGCTTAGACCCGGGACTAGGGCTGTTCTTC,CASSLDPGLGLFF
TRBD2,TRBJ2-3,-,13,TRBV28,TGTGCCACCAGCGGGAAGGGCACAGATACGCAGTATTTT,CATSGKGTDTQYF
-,TRBJ2-3,-,13,TRBV7-2,TGTGCCAGCAGCTTAGGGTACGGAGGCACGCAGTATTTT,CASSLGYGGTQYF
TRBD1,TRBJ1-4,-,15,TRBV4-1,TGCGCCAGCAGCCAAGCAGGGGGAGTAGATGAAAAACTGTTTTTT,CASSQAGGVDEKLFF
TRBD1,TRBJ2-7,-,14,TRBV5-1,TGCGCCAGCCGGGGACAGGGCCCTTCCTACGAGCAGTACTTC,CASRGQGPSYEQYF
TRBD2,TRBJ2-2,once,20,TRBV4-2,TGTGCCAGCAGCCAAGATTATAGCGGGCCAGCCAAAAAAAACACCGGGGAGCTGTTTTTT,CASSQDYSGPAKKNTGELFF
TRBD1,TRBJ1-1,-,17,TRBV5-6,TGTGCCAGCAGCTCACCGGGACAGGGGAGCCTGAACACTGAAGCTTTCTTT,CASSSPGQGSLNTEAFF
-,TRBJ2-1,-,13,TRBV18,TGTGCCAGCTCACTCTGGACAGACAATGAGCAGTTCTTC,CASSLWTDNEQFF
TRBD2,TRBJ2-5,once,13,TRBV9,TGTGCCAGCAGCGTAGGGCGGGAGGGGGCCCAGTACTTC,CASSVGREGAQYF
-,TRBJ1-1,-,16,TRBV18,TGTGCCAGCTCACCGGCTCAGAGCAGGGTGGGTACTGAAGCTTTCTTT,CASSPAQSRVGTEAFF
-,TRBJ2-2,-,14,TRBV7-6,TGTGCCAGCAGCTTAGAGGGGCCCACCGGGGAGCTGTTTTTT,CASSLEGPTGELFF